Listed here are 22 T cell receptor beta chains from one sample, sequenced in a study of blood T cell repertoires in COVID-19. The data were produced by immunoSEQ multiplex PCR, yet TCRdb's version contains in-frame clones alone and is incomplete. Of over 350,000 clones listed, more than 80% are singletons. The sample was peripheral blood. All receptors derive from a woman in her 30s with active or convalescent COVID-19.

The rearrangement links TRBV12-3 or TRBV12-4 to TRBJ2-1; D is uncertain. The CDR3 has 11 amino acids. V gave up 7 bases and J gave up 7 bases, with 8 bases separating them. This CDR3 reads CASTLANEQFF. In nucleotides, the CDR3 is TGTGCCAGCACCCTCGCGAATGAGCAGTTCTTC.

The chain recombines TRBV13 with TRBJ1-2; 8 bases match TRBD1. J gave up 6 bases and V 2 bases, and 5 bases lay outside the gene matches. Germline assignment: CDR1 PRHDT and CDR2 FYEKMQ (reference sequence). CDR3 length: 14 amino acids. The chain's CDR3 is CASSLQGARNGYTF. The CDR3 DNA reads as TGTGCCAGCAGCTTACAGGGGGCGAGGAATGGCTACACCTTC.

The chain is built from TRBV27 and TRBJ1-5; TRBD1 is a possible D gene (6 bases). V was pared by 5 bases and J by 6 bases, with 23 bases between. Germline V gives CDR1 MNHEY, CDR2 SMNVEV (reference sequence). CDR3 length: 17 amino acids. The DNA for the CDR3 is TGTGCCAGCAGTCCCCTCGACAGGTCAAACGCCCCTCAGCCCCAGCATTTT. Translated: CASSPLDRSNAPQPQHF.

V is TRBV5-5 and J is TRBJ2-1, with TRBD2 matching 9 bases. CDR3 size: 18 residues. Germline CDR1 and CDR2: SGHKS and YYEKEE (reference sequence). Trimming removed 4 bases from V and 2 bases from J; junction bases left unmatched: 13. The CDR3 sequence: CASSEQLHRLAAYNEQFF. CDR3 nucleotides: TGTGCCAGCAGCGAGCAGCTTCACCGACTAGCGGCCTACAATGAGCAGTTCTTC.

The rearrangement links TRBV27 to TRBJ2-7; D call uncertain. Trimming stripped 3 bases from V and 3 bases from J, with 9 bases between. The germline V gene encodes CDR1 MNHEY and CDR2 SMNVEV (reference sequence). The CDR3 loop spans 13 amino acids. The CDR3 region is CASSLRQYYEQYF. The CDR3 DNA sequence: TGTGCCAGCAGTTTGCGGCAGTACTACGAGCAGTACTTC.

This chain uses TRBV7-2 with TRBJ2-2, with 8 bases aligning to TRBD1. V gave up 0 bases and J gave up 0 bases; unmatched junction bases: 3. The CDR3 sequence is 17 residues long. Per the germline V gene, CDR1 is SGHTA and CDR2 is FQGNSA. The CDR3 loop reads CASSLAGQGTNTGELFF. CDR3 coding DNA: TGTGCCAGCAGCTTAGCTGGACAGGGAACGAACACCGGGGAGCTGTTTTTT.

The chain has TRBV2 and TRBJ1-1; TRBD1 aligns across 9 bases. J gave up 1 base and V 8 bases, and 5 bases lay outside the gene matches. Germline CDR1 SNHLY, CDR2 FYNNEI. The CDR3 length is 14 residues. CDR3 nucleotides: TGTGCCAGCGTAGACAGGGGGACGAACACTGAAGCTTTCTTT. It encodes CASVDRGTNTEAFF.

The chain recombines TRBV6-1 with TRBJ1-1; D remains ambiguous. Germline V gene data show CDR1 as MNHNS and CDR2 as SASEGT. The CDR3 has 13 residues. Trimming stripped 0 bases from V and 4 bases from J, with 6 bases between. CDR3 in amino acids: CASSEADFTEAFF. CDR3 in DNA: TGTGCCAGCAGTGAAGCGGACTTCACTGAAGCTTTCTTT.

The chain combines TRBV4-1 with TRBJ1-3; D is ambiguous. The germline V and J ends were trimmed by 1 base and 4 bases, with 5 bases remaining between them. In germline, CDR1 is MGHRA, CDR2 YSYEKL. The CDR3 sequence is 13 residues long. For the CDR3, the DNA is TGCGCCAGCAGCCAAGGCGGAGGAAACACCATATATTTT. It encodes CASSQGGGNTIYF.

This clone was found a few times. The rearrangement uses TRBV29-1 and TRBJ1-2; D might be TRBD1 (5 bases). V was shortened by 4 bases and J by 5 bases, with 17 bases between the two germline ends. The CDR3 extends over 14 amino acids. Germline CDR1 SQVTM, CDR2 ANQGSEA. CDR3 DNA sequence: TGCAGCGTTGTGCCAAGGGGCTCCTTTTATGGCTACACCTTC. Protein product: CSVVPRGSFYGYTF. The whole variable domain, filled in from reference TRBV29-1 and TRBJ1-2, reads SAVISQKPSRDICQRGTSLTIQCQVDSQVTMMFWYRQQPGQSLTLIATANQGSEATYESGFVIDKFPISRPNLTFSTLTVSNMSPEDSSIYLCSVVPRGSFYGYTFGSGTRLTVV.

The chain couples TRBV6-2 or TRBV6-3 to TRBJ1-6; D perhaps matches TRBD1 (6 bases). The CDR3 is made up of 14 amino acids. Germline lookup yields CDR1 MNHEY and CDR2 SVGEGT. V was clipped by 3 bases and J by 9 bases, with 12 bases between them. As DNA, the CDR3 is TGTGCCAGCAGTTATCTCCAGGGGACTTCACCCCTCCACTTT. It specifies CASSYLQGTSPLHF.

The CDR3: CASSIEGAVYGYTF. For the CDR3, the DNA is TGTGCCAGTAGTATAGAGGGGGCAGTCTATGGCTACACCTTC. The genes are TRBV19 and TRBJ1-2, with a weak D call TRBD1 (6 bases). Germline V CDR1 and CDR2: LNHDA, SQIVND (reference sequence). This CDR3 spans 14 amino acids. Trimming left V 0 bases short and J 4 bases short, with 9 bases between.

This chain uses TRBV21-1 with TRBJ2-7; TRBD1 is taken as the D call from the table, unchecked against the DNA. TRBV21-1 is a documented pseudogene. The CDR3 contains 16 residues. CDR3 loop: CASRDTWTEPSYEQYF. CDR3 coding DNA: TGTGCCAGCAGGGATACCTGGACAGAGCCCTCCTACGAGCAGTACTTC.

This chain joins TRBV19 and TRBJ2-5; weak D call: TRBD2 (7 bases). The CDR3 is 15 amino acids. The V end lost 5 bases, the J end lost 5 bases, and 18 bases lay between the germline ends. Germline CDR1 and CDR2: LNHDA and SQIVND (reference sequence). The CDR3 reads CASSRTRGFLETQYF. CDR3 coding DNA: TGTGCCAGTAGTCGGACTAGGGGGTTTTTGGAGACCCAGTACTTC.

This sequence joins TRBV10-2 and TRBJ2-1; maybe TRBD2 (5 bases). The CDR3 is 14 amino acids. Germline assignment: CDR1 WSHSY and CDR2 SAAADI. V was shortened by 2 bases and J by 9 bases, with 14 bases between the two germline ends. CDR3 nucleotides: TGCGCCAGCAGTGAGACCGGACTGCTCTCTGAGCAGTTCTTC. Protein sequence: CASSETGLLSEQFF.

This sequence joins TRBV9 and TRBJ1-2; TRBD1 is a possible D gene (5 bases). Deletions cut 6 bases from V and 0 bases from J, with 21 bases between. The CDR3 runs 17 residues. Germline V gene lookup returns CDR1 SGDLS and CDR2 YYNGEE. DNA for the CDR3: TGTGCCAGCACCAGACCGCAGGGTCCCTTGACTAACTATGGCTACACCTTC. Its protein is CASTRPQGPLTNYGYTF.

Of note for this clone: At the DNA level, this CDR3 is encoded by other sequences in the same sample as well. The chain recombines TRBV5-1 with TRBJ1-2; tentatively, D is TRBD1 (5 bases). V was clipped by 4 bases and J by 4 bases, with 17 bases between them. Germline assignment: CDR1 SGHRS and CDR2 YFSETQ. CDR3 size: 15 residues. The CDR3 region has the DNA TGCGCCAGCAGCCTGGAGGGCAGGGTTACCTATGGCTACACCTTC. Amino acids: CASSLEGRVTYGYTF.

V usage is TRBV4-1 and J usage is TRBJ2-3; 8 bases map to TRBD2. The V and J ends lost 0 bases and 5 bases, in that order; junction bases with no gene match: 7. This CDR3 spans 16 amino acids. Looked up from germline, CDR1 is MGHRA and CDR2 is YSYEKL. Here the CDR3 reads CASSQERLGGEDTQYF. The CDR3 bases are TGCGCCAGCAGCCAAGAGAGACTCGGGGGGGAAGATACGCAGTATTTT.

This chain uses TRBV27 with TRBJ1-5, with a weak D call TRBD1 (5 bases). The CDR3 covers 17 residues. The germline V gene encodes CDR1 MNHEY and CDR2 SMNVEV (reference sequence). V shed 5 bases and J shed 0 bases, with 17 bases lying between them. CDR3: CASSPDSTANSNQPQHF. The CDR3 nucleotides read TGTGCCAGCAGTCCCGACTCGACAGCAAATAGCAATCAGCCCCAGCATTTT.

The chain employs TRBV11-2 and TRBJ1-1, with D possibly TRBD1 on 5 matching bases. Trimming shortened V by 3 bases and J by 5 bases, and 16 bases separated the two germline ends. CDR1 is SGHAT, CDR2 FQNNGV, per germline. CDR3 length equals 15 residues. The CDR3 spells CASSFRRTKVTEAFF. Here the CDR3 DNA reads TGTGCCAGCAGCTTCCGCCGGACAAAAGTGACTGAAGCTTTCTTT.

The chain joins TRBV6-5 to TRBJ2-2; D is perhaps TRBD1 (6 bases). This CDR3 has 13 amino acids. Germline CDR1 and CDR2: MNHEY and SVGAGI. V lost 7 bases and J 5 bases, leaving 11 bases between the germline ends. CDR3 sequence: CASKRTETGELFF. For the CDR3, the DNA is TGTGCCAGCAAAAGGACAGAAACCGGGGAGCTGTTTTTT.

This chain connects TRBV18 to TRBJ2-5, with 13 nucleotides matching TRBD2. Trimming at V came to 1 base and at J to 5 bases, leaving 7 bases not matched to a gene. Germline V gives CDR1 KGHSH, CDR2 LQKENI. The CDR3 runs to 17 residues. CDR3 in DNA: TGTGCCAGCTCACCACGACGACTAGCGGGAGGTGGGGAGACCCAGTACTTC. Protein product: CASSPRRLAGGGETQYF. Full variable domain (remainder filled in from reference TRBV18 and TRBJ2-5): NAGVMQNPRHLVRRRGQEARLRCSPMKGHSHVYWYRQLPEEGLKFMVYLQKENIIDESGMPKERFSAEFPKEGPSILRIQQVVRGDSAAYFCASSPRRLAGGGETQYFGPGTRLLVL.